What follows is one T cell receptor (beta chain) and its context. This same CDR3 is encoded by further DNA sequences in the sample. The sample belongs to a study of shared clonotypes between healthy human individuals. Measured with immunoSEQ multiplex PCR; TCRdb has only the in-frame clones, and not every one. The data show about 2.3 million clones, 85% to 95% seen once. The CDR3 is made up of 15 amino acids. Trimming removed 0 bases at V and 2 bases at J, with 9 bases between. CDR1 and CDR2 (germline): SGDLS, YYNGEE. The sample was naive CD4+ T cells from PBMCs. As for subset: CD45RA+ positively selected. The clonotype comes from a man aged 18-30 years in good health. Some clones in this sample may be carry-over from other donors' samples. The rearrangement uses TRBV9 and TRBJ2-1, with D possibly being TRBD1 (6 bases). The CDR3 DNA reads TGTGCCAGCAGCGTAGGGGGGCGCCCCTACAATGAGCAGTTCTTC. This encodes CASSVGGRPYNEQFF.